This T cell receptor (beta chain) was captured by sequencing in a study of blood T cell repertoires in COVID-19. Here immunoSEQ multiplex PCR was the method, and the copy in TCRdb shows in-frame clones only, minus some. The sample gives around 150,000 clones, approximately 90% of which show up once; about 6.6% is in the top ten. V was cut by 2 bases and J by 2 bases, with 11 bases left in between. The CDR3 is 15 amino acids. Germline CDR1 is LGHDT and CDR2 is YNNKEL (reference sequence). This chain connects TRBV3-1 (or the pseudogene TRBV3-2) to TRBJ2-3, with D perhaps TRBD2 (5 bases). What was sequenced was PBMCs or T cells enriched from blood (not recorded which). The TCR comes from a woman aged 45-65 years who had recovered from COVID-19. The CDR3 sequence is CASSQRSGITDTQYF. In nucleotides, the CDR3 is TGTGCCAGCAGCCAAAGATCCGGGATCACAGATACGCAGTATTTT.